This T cell receptor beta chain stems from a study of T-cell reconstitution after alpha-beta-depleted transplantation in children. Construction of the TCRbeta library involved unique molecular identifiers. TCRdb reprocessed the PCR reads via MiXCR and lists one record per CDR3 protein. The sample lists some 490,000 distinct CDR3 sequences; approximately 13% were seen once. This CDR3 comprises 15 residues. Trimming stripped 4 bases from V and 3 bases from J, with 17 bases between. CDR1 is SGHRS and CDR2 is YFSETQ in the germline V gene. This clonotype was seen at least ten times. The sequencing here drew on PBMCs from the stem cell graft donor, taken from the stem cell graft. The sequence was collected from a human donor who donated a stem cell graft to a child with combined immunodeficiency. The chain joins TRBV5-1 to TRBJ2-7; D perhaps matches TRBD1 (5 bases). CDR3 DNA sequence: TGCGCCAGCAGCGTATCAACAGGACCTAGCTACGAGCAGTACTTC. Its protein is CASSVSTGPSYEQYF.